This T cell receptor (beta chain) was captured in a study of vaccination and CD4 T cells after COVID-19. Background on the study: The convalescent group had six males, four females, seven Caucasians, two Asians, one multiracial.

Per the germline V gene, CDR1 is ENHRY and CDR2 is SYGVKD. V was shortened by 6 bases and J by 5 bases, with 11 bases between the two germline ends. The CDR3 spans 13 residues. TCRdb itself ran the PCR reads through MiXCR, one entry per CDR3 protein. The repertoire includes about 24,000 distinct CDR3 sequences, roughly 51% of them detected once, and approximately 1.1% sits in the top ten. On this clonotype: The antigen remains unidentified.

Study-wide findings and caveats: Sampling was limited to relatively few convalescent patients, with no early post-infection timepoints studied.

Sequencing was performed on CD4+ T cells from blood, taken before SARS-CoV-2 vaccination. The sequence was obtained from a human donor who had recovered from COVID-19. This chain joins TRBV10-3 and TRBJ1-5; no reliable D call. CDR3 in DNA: TGTGCCATCAGGGGGTTCGGCGATCAGCCCCAGCATTTT. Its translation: CAIRGFGDQPQHF.